This T cell receptor beta chain was recorded in a study of blood T cell repertoires in COVID-19. At the level of the study: COVID-19 samples from acute and convalescent phases originated in the United States, Italy and Spain. PBMCs, B-cell-depleted T cells, or T cells provided the cDNA or gDNA that made up the material.

Authors' processing steps: Estimates of nucleated cell counts were drawn from the amplification of reference gene primers. Repertoires were generated with immunoSEQ multiplex PCR, while TCRdb's copy carries only in-frame clones and drops some. That table supplies the V and J calls and clone size; D and trimming were determined from the DNA. In the table there are some 69,000 clones, 90% of which are singletons. Germline-derived CDR1 and CDR2 are PRHDT and FYEKMQ (reference sequence). Trimming took 2 bases from V and 4 from J, leaving 12 bases between them. The CDR3 extends over 15 amino acids. V gene TRBV13 combines with J gene TRBJ2-1; tentatively, D is TRBD2 (6 bases). This receptor was identified in a man aged 50-60 years with COVID-19, enrolled during active disease. Sequencing input: peripheral blood. CDR3: CASSLYRDFYNEQFF. As DNA, the CDR3 is TGTGCCAGCAGCTTATACCGGGACTTTTACAATGAGCAGTTCTTC.